This T cell receptor (beta chain) was sequenced in a study of metastatic and nonmetastatic thyroid tumors. Across the study: Comparison of repertoires was carried out across blood and tumor or nodule tissue from malignant and benign thyroid patients.

Trimming cost V 4 bases and J 2 bases, with 12 bases left between them. CDR3 length: 15 residues. CDR1 is MNHNS, CDR2 SASEGT, per germline. This clone was seen only a few times. TCRdb redid the clone calls on the PCR reads using MiXCR. The table includes about 20,000 clones, 23% detected once. Thyroid surgery was performed in patients who had received no treatment beforehand. Input material: blood. This chain joins TRBV6-1 and TRBJ1-5; D perhaps matches TRBD1 (5 bases). The sequence derives from a male donor with papillary thyroid cancer or a benign thyroid nodule (not recorded which). Some clones in this sample may be carry-over from other donors' samples. The CDR3 is CASSVGGAGNQPQHF. The CDR3 region has the DNA TGTGCCAGCAGTGTCGGAGGGGCGGGCAATCAGCCCCAGCATTTT.